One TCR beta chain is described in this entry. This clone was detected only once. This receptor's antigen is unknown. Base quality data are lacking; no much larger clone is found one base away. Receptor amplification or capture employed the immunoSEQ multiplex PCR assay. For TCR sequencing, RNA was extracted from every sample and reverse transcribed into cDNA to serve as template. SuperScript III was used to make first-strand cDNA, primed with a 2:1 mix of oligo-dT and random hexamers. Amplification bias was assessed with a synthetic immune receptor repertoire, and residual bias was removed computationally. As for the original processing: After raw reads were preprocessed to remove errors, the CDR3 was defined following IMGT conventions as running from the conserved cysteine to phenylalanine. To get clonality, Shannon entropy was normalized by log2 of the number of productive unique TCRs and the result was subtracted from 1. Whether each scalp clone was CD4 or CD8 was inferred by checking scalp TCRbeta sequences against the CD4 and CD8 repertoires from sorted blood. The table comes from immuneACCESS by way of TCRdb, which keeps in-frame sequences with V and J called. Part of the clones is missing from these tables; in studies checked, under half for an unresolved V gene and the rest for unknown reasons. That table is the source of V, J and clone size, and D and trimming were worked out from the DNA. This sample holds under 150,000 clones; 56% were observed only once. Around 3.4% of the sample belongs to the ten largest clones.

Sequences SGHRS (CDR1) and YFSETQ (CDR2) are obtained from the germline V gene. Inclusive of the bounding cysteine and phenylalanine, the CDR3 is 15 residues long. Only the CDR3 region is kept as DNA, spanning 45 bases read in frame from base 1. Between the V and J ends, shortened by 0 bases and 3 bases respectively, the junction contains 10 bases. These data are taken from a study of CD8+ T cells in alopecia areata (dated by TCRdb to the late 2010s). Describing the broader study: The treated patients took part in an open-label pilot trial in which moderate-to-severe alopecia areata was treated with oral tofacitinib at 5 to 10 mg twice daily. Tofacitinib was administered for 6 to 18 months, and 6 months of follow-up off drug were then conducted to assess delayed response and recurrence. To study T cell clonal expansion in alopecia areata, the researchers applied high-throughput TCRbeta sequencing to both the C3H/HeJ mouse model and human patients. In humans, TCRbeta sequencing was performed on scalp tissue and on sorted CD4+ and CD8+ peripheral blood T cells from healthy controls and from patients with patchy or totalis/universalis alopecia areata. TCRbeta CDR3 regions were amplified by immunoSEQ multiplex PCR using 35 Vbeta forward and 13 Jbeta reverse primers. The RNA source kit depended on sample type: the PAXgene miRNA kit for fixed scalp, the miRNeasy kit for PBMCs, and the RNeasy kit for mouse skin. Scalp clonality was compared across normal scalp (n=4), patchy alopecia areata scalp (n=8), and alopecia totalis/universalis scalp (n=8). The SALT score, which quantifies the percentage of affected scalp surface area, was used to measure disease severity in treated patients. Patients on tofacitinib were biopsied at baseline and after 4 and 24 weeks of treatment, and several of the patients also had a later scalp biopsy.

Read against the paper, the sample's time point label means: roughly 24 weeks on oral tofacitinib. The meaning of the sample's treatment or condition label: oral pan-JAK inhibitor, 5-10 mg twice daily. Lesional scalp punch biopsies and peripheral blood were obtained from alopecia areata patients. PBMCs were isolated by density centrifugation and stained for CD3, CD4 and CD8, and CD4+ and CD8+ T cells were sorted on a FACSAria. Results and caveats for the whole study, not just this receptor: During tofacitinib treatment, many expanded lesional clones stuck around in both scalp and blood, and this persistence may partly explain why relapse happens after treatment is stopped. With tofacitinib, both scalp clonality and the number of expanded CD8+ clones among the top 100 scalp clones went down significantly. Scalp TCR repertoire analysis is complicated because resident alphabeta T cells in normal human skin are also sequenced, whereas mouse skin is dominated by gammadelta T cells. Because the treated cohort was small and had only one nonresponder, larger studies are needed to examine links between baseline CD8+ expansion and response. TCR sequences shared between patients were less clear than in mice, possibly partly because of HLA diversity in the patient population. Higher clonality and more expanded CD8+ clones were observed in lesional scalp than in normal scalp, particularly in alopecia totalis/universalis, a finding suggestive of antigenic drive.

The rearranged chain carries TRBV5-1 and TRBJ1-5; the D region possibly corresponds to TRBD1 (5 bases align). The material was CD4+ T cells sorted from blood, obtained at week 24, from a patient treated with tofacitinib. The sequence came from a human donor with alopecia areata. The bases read TGCGCCAGCAGCTTGGAACAGGAAAACAATCAGCCCCAGCATTTT. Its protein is CASSLEQENNQPQHF. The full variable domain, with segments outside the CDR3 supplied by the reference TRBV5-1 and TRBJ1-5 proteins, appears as KAGVTQTPRYLIKTRGQQVTLSCSPISGHRSVSWYQQTPGQGLQFLFEYFSETQRNKGNFPGRFSGRQFSNSRSEMNVSTLELGDSALYLCASSLEQENNQPQHFGDGTRLSIL.